A selection of T cell receptor beta chains follows, all from one sample in a study of T cells in Graves' hyperthyroidism and ophthalmopathy. TCRdb called the multiplex PCR reads again in MiXCR, with one record for every CDR3 protein. Seen here are around 400,000 distinct CDR3 sequences, roughly 25% observed once, and the top ten hold 73%. Sequencing was done on a sample of blood. The receptors derive from a man in his fifties or sixties with Graves' hyperthyroidism. The CDR3 runs from the conserved cysteine through the conserved F or W. Fields, in order: D gene, J gene, clone size, V gene, CDR3 protein, CDR3 DNA. D genes are given only for firm matches. Size is omitted from some rows. Given values are once, few, many or a class for expanded clones.

TRBD2	TRBJ2-1	few	TRBV7-3	CASSLTRSGRSYNEQFF	TGTGCCAGCAGCCTAACCAGAAGCGGGAGATCCTACAATGAGCAGTTCTTC
TRBD2	TRBJ2-1	few	TRBV11-3	CASRQPGLAGGSSYNEQFF	TGTGCCAGCAGGCAACCGGGACTAGCGGGAGGGAGCTCCTACAATGAGCAGTTCTTC
.	TRBJ1-5	many	TRBV2	CASRQGASAQHF	TGTGCCAGCAGACAGGGCGCCTCGGCCCAGCATTTT
TRBD2	TRBJ2-2	.	TRBV7-6	CASSLGVSGISGELFF	TGTGCCAGCAGCTTAGGTGTTAGCGGGATTTCCGGGGAGCTGTTTTTT
.	TRBJ2-6	.	TRBV19	CASTGRSSGANVLTF	TGTGCCAGTACGGGGAGGAGCTCTGGGGCCAACGTCCTGACTTTC
TRBD1	TRBJ2-3	.	TRBV29-1	CSAHRNRGDADTQYF	TGCAGCGCCCACCGGAACAGGGGAGATGCAGATACGCAGTATTTT
TRBD1	TRBJ1-1	.	TRBV20-1	CRGTGTGGTEAFF	TGCAGGGGAACCGGGACAGGGGGCACTGAAGCTTTCTTT
.	TRBJ2-3	few	TRBV7-2	CASSSATLTQYF	TGTGCCAGCAGTTCAGCTACTCTTACGCAGTATTTT
TRBD1	TRBJ2-1	.	TRBV5-1	CASSSQWDRGNNEQFF	TGCGCCAGCAGCTCGCAGTGGGACAGGGGAAACAATGAGCAGTTCTTC
.	TRBJ1-1	many	TRBV10-1	CASDRSTEAFF	TGCGCCAGCGACAGGAGCACTGAAGCTTTCTTT
.	TRBJ1-5	.	TRBV20-1	CSASQGQPQHF	TGCAGTGCTAGTCAGGGTCAGCCCCAGCATTTT
TRBD2	TRBJ2-2	.	TRBV7-9	CASSLHSGLAQNTGELFF	TGTGCCAGCAGTCTACATTCGGGACTAGCGCAGAACACCGGGGAGCTGTTTTTT
.	TRBJ1-6	.	TRBV19	CASTEGLQNNSPLHF	TGTGCCAGTACGGAGGGCCTTCAGAATAATTCACCCCTCCACTTT
.	TRBJ2-2	.	TRBV5-4	CASSLAGVEIGELFF	TGTGCCAGCAGCTTGGCGGGAGTAGAGATCGGGGAGCTGTTTTTT
.	TRBJ2-7	many	TRBV11-2	CASSFGGTAYEQYF	TGTGCCAGCAGCTTCGGCGGGACCGCCTACGAGCAGTACTTC
.	TRBJ2-7	.	TRBV6-2/TRBV6-3	CASTHPVTGGPYEQYF	TGTGCCAGCACCCACCCCGTGACAGGCGGGCCCTACGAGCAGTACTTC
.	TRBJ2-5	few	TRBV28	CASSDFETQYF	TGTGCCAGCAGCGACTTCGAGACCCAGTACTTC
TRBD2	TRBJ2-7	many	TRBV7-9	CASSLLGLAYEQYF	TGTGCCAGCAGCTTACTGGGACTAGCGTACGAGCAGTACTTC
TRBD2	TRBJ2-3	.	TRBV6-1	CASSDPGLAGGTDTQYF	TGTGCCAGCAGTGACCCGGGACTAGCGGGAGGCACAGATACGCAGTATTTT
.	TRBJ2-3	many	TRBV5-1	CASSLDWSTDTQYF	TGCGCCAGCAGCCTCGACTGGAGCACAGATACGCAGTATTTT
.	TRBJ1-5	.	TRBV19	CASSIEYRASNQPQHF	TGTGCCAGTAGTATTGAGTACAGGGCAAGCAATCAGCCCCAGCATTTT
.	TRBJ2-7	.	TRBV29-1	CSAGGPGNEQYF	TGCAGCGCCGGAGGGCCGGGCAATGAGCAGTACTTC
TRBD2	TRBJ2-1	.	TRBV20-1	CSARDRGGSYNEQFF	TGCAGTGCTAGAGATCGCGGGGGAAGCTACAATGAGCAGTTCTTC
TRBD2	TRBJ2-2	.	TRBV11-3	CASSRSLGGGNTGELFF	TGTGCCAGCAGCAGAAGTCTGGGCGGGGGAAACACCGGGGAGCTGTTTTTT
.	TRBJ2-7	many	TRBV28	CASGGRFELIGEQYF	TGTGCCAGCGGAGGACGATTTGAACTCATTGGCGAGCAGTACTTC
.	TRBJ2-3	many	TRBV29-1	CSVRGGARTDTQYF	TGCAGCGTGAGGGGGGGGGCTCGCACAGATACGCAGTATTTT
TRBD1	TRBJ2-7	once	TRBV5-1	CASSSRPGTGDEQYF	TGCGCCAGCAGCTCACGTCCCGGGACAGGGGATGAGCAGTACTTC
TRBD2	TRBJ2-1	.	TRBV19	CASIPGTSGRVNEQFF	TGTGCCAGTATCCCCGGGACTAGCGGGAGGGTCAATGAGCAGTTCTTC
.	TRBJ2-7	many	TRBV7-2	CASSSGHASYEQYF	TGTGCCAGCAGCTCCGGCCACGCCTCATACGAGCAGTACTTC